The rows below give T cell receptor beta chains drawn from one sample of a study of early T cells in non-severe SARS-CoV-2 infection. TCRdb itself ran the 5' RACE reads through MiXCR, one entry per CDR3 protein. Of over 50,000 distinct CDR3 sequences detected, roughly an eighth appear once; the ten largest clones hold 2.9%. The sample was whole blood. The source is an adult who was a healthcare worker with PCR-confirmed SARS-CoV-2 infection or an uninfected control (not recorded which). The conserved cysteine and the conserved F or W are not part of the CDR3 here. The order of the fields is J gene, V gene, CDR3 protein.

j_call: TRBJ2-7; v_call: TRBV11-3; cdr3_aa: ASSSGPVREQY
j_call: TRBJ1-2; v_call: TRBV9; cdr3_aa: ASSVGEVHGYT
j_call: TRBJ2-5; v_call: TRBV5-6; cdr3_aa: ASSLVGVSTNQETQY
j_call: TRBJ1-2; v_call: TRBV3-1; cdr3_aa: ASSTNRGPYGYT
j_call: TRBJ2-1; v_call: TRBV7-6; cdr3_aa: ASSLEGGSSYNEQF
j_call: TRBJ2-7; v_call: TRBV21-1; cdr3_aa: ASILTVYEQY
j_call: TRBJ2-2; v_call: TRBV5-1; cdr3_aa: ASSRTGGASDTGELF
j_call: TRBJ1-6; v_call: TRBV18; cdr3_aa: ASSRGNSPLH
j_call: TRBJ2-1; v_call: TRBV5-6; cdr3_aa: ASSLGQGNSYNEQF
j_call: TRBJ2-5; v_call: TRBV29-1; cdr3_aa: SVGVRGETQY
j_call: TRBJ2-5; v_call: TRBV29-1; cdr3_aa: SVDLAVETQY
j_call: TRBJ1-6; v_call: TRBV2; cdr3_aa: ASSDSSPLH
j_call: TRBJ1-2; v_call: TRBV4-1; cdr3_aa: ASSQAPDYGYT
j_call: TRBJ2-3; v_call: TRBV9; cdr3_aa: ASSVGQATDTQY
j_call: TRBJ2-3; v_call: TRBV11-2; cdr3_aa: ASSPAGGTDTQY
j_call: TRBJ2-3; v_call: TRBV28; cdr3_aa: ASSILVRSGAPDTQY
j_call: TRBJ1-1; v_call: TRBV18; cdr3_aa: ASSPYVGTEAF
j_call: TRBJ2-2; v_call: TRBV6-2/TRBV6-3; cdr3_aa: ASSYTGTPITPP
j_call: TRBJ2-2; v_call: TRBV28; cdr3_aa: ASSPTRGGARLNTGELF
j_call: TRBJ2-5; v_call: TRBV7-8; cdr3_aa: ASSLGSSVVETQY
j_call: TRBJ2-1; v_call: TRBV15; cdr3_aa: ATSRDPYYNEQF
j_call: TRBJ2-7; v_call: TRBV11-2; cdr3_aa: ASSQTFDLAGAPLYEQY
j_call: TRBJ2-5; v_call: TRBV11-3; cdr3_aa: ASSTPTRGLGETQY
j_call: TRBJ2-1; v_call: TRBV11-2; cdr3_aa: ASSPGAAYNEQF
j_call: TRBJ2-5; v_call: TRBV11-2; cdr3_aa: ASSSSGGAQETQY
j_call: TRBJ2-6; v_call: TRBV5-4; cdr3_aa: ASSRAASGANVLT
j_call: TRBJ1-4; v_call: TRBV12-3/TRBV12-4; cdr3_aa: ASSLVPGLKLF
j_call: TRBJ2-3; v_call: TRBV12-3/TRBV12-4; cdr3_aa: ASSLGNRISVTSTDTQY
j_call: TRBJ2-3; v_call: TRBV9; cdr3_aa: ASSLGELPWDTQY
j_call: TRBJ1-1; v_call: TRBV29-1; cdr3_aa: SVEDPMNTEAF
j_call: TRBJ1-6; v_call: TRBV6-5; cdr3_aa: ASSYSQGAGSPLH
j_call: TRBJ1-2; v_call: TRBV19; cdr3_aa: ASNSRARYGYT
j_call: TRBJ2-3; v_call: TRBV3-1; cdr3_aa: ASSQVGLGGTDTQY
j_call: TRBJ1-2; v_call: TRBV28; cdr3_aa: ASSLAGDNYGYT
j_call: TRBJ2-2; v_call: TRBV19; cdr3_aa: ASSRQITGELF
j_call: TRBJ2-3; v_call: TRBV28; cdr3_aa: ASSLGGEKASTDTQY
j_call: TRBJ2-5; v_call: TRBV9; cdr3_aa: ASSPGGHGQETQY
j_call: TRBJ2-2; v_call: TRBV2; cdr3_aa: ASSEVRGATGELF